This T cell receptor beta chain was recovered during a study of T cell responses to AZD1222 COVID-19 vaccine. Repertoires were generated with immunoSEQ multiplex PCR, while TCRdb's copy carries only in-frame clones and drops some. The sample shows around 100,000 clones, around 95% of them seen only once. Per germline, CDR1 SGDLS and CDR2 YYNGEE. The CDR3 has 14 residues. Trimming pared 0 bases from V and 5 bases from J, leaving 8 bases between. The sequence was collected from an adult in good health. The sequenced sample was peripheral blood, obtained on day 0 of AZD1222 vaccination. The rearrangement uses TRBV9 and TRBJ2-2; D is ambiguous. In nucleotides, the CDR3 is TGTGCCAGCAGCGTAGGTTCCGTTACCGGGGAGCTGTTTTTT. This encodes CASSVGSVTGELFF. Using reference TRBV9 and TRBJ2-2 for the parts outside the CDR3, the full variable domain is DSGVTQTPKHLITATGQRVTLRCSPRSGDLSVYWYQQSLDQGLQFLIQYYNGEERAKGNILERFSAQQFPDLHSELNLSSLELGDSALYFCASSVGSVTGELFFGEGSRLTVL.